This TCR beta chain is from a study of blood T cell repertoires in COVID-19. Study summary: There were acute and convalescent COVID-19 samples, and they came from the United States, Italy and Spain. T cells, B-cell-depleted T cells, or PBMCs supplied cDNA or gDNA.

Using immunoSEQ multiplex PCR, the repertoire was profiled, and TCRdb retains in-frame clones only, with some absent. Here the sample spans a few hundred thousand clones, roughly 87% being singletons. The CDR3 consists of 15 residues. CDR1 MRHNA and CDR2 SNTAGT come from the germline V gene. After removal of 4 bases from V and 2 bases from J, the junction contained 5 bases not matched to a gene. The gene calls are TRBV6-4 and TRBJ2-5; 9 bases align to TRBD2. Sequenced material: peripheral blood. The clonotype was recovered from a man between 18 and 35 years old with active or convalescent COVID-19. Here the CDR3 reads CASSAIAGAQETQYF. The CDR3 bases are TGTGCCAGCAGTGCTATAGCGGGGGCTCAAGAGACCCAGTACTTC.